This T cell receptor beta chain was retrieved from a study of blood T cell repertoires in COVID-19. Looking at the study overall: COVID-19 samples, acute and convalescent, were from the United States, Italy and Spain. In each case, the material was cDNA or gDNA derived from T cells, B-cell-depleted T cells, or PBMCs.

V was shortened by 2 bases and J by 5 bases, with 10 bases between the two germline ends. This CDR3 is 13 amino acids long. CDR1 GTSNPN and CDR2 SVGIG come from the germline V gene (reference sequence). Libraries were prepared by immunoSEQ multiplex PCR; TCRdb keeps only in-frame clonotypes and omits some of them. This table has 70,000 to 95,000 clones, roughly 89% appearing once. Sequencing used peripheral blood. This clonotype was obtained from a woman over 75 with active COVID-19. J is TRBJ1-5 and V is TRBV30, with D unclear. CDR3 sequence reads: CAWSPAGDQPQHF. CDR3 DNA: TGTGCCTGGAGTCCCGCCGGGGATCAGCCCCAGCATTTT.